This T cell receptor (beta chain) was identified in a study of shared clonotypes between healthy human individuals. Study results and caveats: Donor scarcity curtailed the genetic and exposure-history diversity represented herein.

Each of the donors was a healthy adult who was HIV-negative and had not had a recent acute infection or vaccination. As concerns this clone: Its antigen is still unknown.

The CDR3 runs to 15 residues. Germline V gives CDR1 SGHRS, CDR2 YFSETQ. Trimming cost V 1 base and J 1 base, with 10 bases left between them. Deep-level assay runs were performed. Assay: immunoSEQ multiplex PCR; the TCRdb copy retains only in-frame clones and omits some. The sample shows about 530,000 clones, approximately 79% of them seen only once. The V call is TRBV5-1, the J call TRBJ2-3; D uncertain. Material: PBMCs. The sequence came from a woman aged 40 to 49 in good health. Some clones in this sample may be carry-over from other donors' samples. The CDR3 spells CASSLMRQGTDTQYF. The CDR3 nucleotides read TGCGCCAGCAGCTTGATGCGGCAGGGCACAGATACGCAGTATTTT. The full variable domain, its missing parts supplied by reference TRBV5-1 and TRBJ2-3, is KAGVTQTPRYLIKTRGQQVTLSCSPISGHRSVSWYQQTPGQGLQFLFEYFSETQRNKGNFPGRFSGRQFSNSRSEMNVSTLELGDSALYLCASSLMRQGTDTQYFGPGTRLTVL.